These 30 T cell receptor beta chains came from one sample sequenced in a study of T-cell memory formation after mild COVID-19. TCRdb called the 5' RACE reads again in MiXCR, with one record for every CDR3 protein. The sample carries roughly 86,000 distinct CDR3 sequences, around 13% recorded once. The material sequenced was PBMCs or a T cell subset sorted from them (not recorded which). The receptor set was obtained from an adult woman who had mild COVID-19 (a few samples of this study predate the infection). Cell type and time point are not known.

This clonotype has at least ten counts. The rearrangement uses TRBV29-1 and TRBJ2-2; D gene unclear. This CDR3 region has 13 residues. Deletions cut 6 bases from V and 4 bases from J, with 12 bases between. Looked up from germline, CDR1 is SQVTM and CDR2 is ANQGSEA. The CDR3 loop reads CSVSGISTGELFF. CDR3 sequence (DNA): TGCAGCGTCTCTGGGATATCCACCGGGGAGCTGTTTTTT.

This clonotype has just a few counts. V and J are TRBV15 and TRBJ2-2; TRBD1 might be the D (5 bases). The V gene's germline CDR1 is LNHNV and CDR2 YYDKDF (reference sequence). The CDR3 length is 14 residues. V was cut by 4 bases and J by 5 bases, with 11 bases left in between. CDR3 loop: CATSKDGATGELFF. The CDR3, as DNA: TGTGCCACCAGCAAAGATGGGGCTACCGGGGAGCTGTTTTTT.

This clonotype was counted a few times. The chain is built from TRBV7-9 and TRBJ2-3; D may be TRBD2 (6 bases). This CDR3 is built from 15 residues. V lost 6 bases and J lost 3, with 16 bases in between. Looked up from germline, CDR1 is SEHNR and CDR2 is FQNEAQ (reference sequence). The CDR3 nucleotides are TGTGCCAGCAGTCAAATCCGGAGGGGTACAGATACGCAGTATTTT. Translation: CASSQIRRGTDTQYF.

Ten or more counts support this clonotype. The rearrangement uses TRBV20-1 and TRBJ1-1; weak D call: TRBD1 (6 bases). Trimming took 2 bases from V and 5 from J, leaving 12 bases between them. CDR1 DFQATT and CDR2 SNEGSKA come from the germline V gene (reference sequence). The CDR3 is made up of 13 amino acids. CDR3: CSARNTRGTEAFF. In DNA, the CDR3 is TGCAGTGCTAGAAACACCAGGGGTACTGAAGCTTTCTTT.

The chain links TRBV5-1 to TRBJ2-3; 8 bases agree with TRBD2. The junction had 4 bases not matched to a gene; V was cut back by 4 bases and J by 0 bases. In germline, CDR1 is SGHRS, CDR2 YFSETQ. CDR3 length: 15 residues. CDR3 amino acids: CASSPGLASTDTQYF. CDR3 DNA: TGCGCCAGCAGCCCCGGACTAGCTAGCACAGATACGCAGTATTTT.

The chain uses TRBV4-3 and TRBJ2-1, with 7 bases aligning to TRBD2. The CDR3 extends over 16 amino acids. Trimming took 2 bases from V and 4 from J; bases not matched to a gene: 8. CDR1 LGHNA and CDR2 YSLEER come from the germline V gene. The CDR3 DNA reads TGCGCCAGCAGCCAACGGTATAGCGGGCTTTACAATGAGCAGTTCTTC. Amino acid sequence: CASSQRYSGLYNEQFF.

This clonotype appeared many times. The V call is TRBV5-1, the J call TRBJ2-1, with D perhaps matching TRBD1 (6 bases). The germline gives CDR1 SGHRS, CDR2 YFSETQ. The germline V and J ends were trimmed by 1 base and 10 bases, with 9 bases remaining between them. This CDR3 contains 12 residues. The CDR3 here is CASSLFGGEQFF. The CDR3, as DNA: TGCGCCAGCAGCTTGTTTGGGGGCGAGCAGTTCTTC.

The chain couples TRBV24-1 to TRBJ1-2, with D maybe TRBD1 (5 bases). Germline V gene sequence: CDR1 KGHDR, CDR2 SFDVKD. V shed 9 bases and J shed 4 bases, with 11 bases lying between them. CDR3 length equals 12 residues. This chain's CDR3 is CATWGPIYGYTF. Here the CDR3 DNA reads TGTGCCACCTGGGGACCTATCTATGGCTACACCTTC.

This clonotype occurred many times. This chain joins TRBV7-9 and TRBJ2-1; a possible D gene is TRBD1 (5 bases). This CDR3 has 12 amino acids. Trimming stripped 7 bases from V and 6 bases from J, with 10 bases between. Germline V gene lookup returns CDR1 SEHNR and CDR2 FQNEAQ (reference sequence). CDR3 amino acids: CASTLQGNEQFF. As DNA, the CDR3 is TGTGCCAGCACGCTGCAGGGCAATGAGCAGTTCTTC.

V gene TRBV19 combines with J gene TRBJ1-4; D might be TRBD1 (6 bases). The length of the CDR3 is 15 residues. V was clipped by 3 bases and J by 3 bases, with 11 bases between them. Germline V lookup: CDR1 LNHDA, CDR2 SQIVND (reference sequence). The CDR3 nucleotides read TGTGCCAGTAGTATTGGGGGCGGATCTAATGAAAAACTGTTTTTT. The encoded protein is CASSIGGGSNEKLFF.

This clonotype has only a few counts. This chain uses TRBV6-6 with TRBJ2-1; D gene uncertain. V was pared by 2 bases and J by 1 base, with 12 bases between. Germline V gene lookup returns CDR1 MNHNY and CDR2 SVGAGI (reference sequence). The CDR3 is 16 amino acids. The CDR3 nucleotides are TGTGCCAGCAGTTACCCGACGCAGGTTTCCTACAATGAGCAGTTCTTC. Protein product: CASSYPTQVSYNEQFF.

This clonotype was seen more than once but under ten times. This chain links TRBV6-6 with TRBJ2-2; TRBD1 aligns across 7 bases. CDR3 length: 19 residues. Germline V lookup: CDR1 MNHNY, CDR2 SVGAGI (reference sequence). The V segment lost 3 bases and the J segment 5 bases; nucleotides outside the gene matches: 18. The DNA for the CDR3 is TGTGCCAGCAGTTATACCGGGACAGAAGTCAGGGGAAGGACCGGGGAGCTGTTTTTT. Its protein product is CASSYTGTEVRGRTGELFF.

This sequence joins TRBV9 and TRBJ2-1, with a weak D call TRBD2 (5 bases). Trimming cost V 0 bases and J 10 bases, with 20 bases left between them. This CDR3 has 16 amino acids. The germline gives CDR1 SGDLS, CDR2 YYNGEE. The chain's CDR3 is CASSVVAGPTLGEQFF. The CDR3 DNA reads TGTGCCAGCAGCGTAGTTGCGGGCCCCACCCTGGGGGAGCAGTTCTTC.

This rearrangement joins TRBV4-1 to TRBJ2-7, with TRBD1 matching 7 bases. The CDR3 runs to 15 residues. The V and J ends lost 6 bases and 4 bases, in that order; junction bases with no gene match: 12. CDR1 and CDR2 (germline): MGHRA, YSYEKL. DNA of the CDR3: TGCGCCAGCAGTGCCCCGTCACAGGGGTTATACGAGCAGTACTTC. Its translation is CASSAPSQGLYEQYF.

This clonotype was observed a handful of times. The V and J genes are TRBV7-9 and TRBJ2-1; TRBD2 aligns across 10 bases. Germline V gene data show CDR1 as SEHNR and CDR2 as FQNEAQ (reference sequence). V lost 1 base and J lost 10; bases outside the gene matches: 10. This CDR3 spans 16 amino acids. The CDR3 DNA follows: TGTGCCAGCAGCTTAGAGACTAGCGGGCCGGCAAGAGAGCAGTTCTTC. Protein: CASSLETSGPAREQFF.

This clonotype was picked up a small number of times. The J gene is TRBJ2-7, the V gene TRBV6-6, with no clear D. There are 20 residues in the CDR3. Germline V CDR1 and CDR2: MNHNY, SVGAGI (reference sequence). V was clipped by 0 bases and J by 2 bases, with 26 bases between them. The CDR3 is CASSYSIGEISRALTYEQYF. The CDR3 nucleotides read TGTGCCAGCAGTTACTCGATAGGTGAGATAAGCCGGGCCCTCACCTACGAGCAGTACTTC.

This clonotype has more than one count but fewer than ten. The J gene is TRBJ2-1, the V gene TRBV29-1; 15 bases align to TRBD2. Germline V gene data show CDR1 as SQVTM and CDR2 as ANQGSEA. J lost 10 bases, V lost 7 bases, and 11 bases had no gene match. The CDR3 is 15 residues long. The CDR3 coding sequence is TGCAGCGCCATCCCACCGGGACTAGCGGGAGGCGAGCAGTTCTTC. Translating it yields CSAIPPGLAGGEQFF.

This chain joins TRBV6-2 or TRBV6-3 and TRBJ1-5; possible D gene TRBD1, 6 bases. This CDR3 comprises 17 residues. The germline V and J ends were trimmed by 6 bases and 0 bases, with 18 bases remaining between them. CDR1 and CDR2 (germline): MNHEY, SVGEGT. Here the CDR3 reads CASRSPGTHISNQPQHF. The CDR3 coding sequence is TGTGCCAGCAGGTCCCCCGGGACACATATTAGCAATCAGCCCCAGCATTTT.

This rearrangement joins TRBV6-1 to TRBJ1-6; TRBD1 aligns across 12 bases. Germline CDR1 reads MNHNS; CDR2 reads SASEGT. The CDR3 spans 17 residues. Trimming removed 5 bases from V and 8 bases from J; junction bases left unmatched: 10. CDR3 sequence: CASSPLLGQGAYSPLHF. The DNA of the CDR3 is TGTGCCAGCAGTCCCCTCTTGGGACAGGGGGCGTATTCACCCCTCCACTTT.

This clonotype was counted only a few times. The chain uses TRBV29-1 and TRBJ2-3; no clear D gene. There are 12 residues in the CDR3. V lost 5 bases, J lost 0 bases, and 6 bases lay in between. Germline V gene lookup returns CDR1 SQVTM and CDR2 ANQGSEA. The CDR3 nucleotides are TGCAGCGTTTTCGGTAGCACAGATACGCAGTATTTT. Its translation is CSVFGSTDTQYF.

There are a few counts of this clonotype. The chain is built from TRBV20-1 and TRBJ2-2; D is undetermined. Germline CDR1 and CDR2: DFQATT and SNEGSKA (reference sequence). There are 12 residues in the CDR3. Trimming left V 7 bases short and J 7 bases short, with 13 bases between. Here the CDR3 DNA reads TGCAGTGTTCCGAGCATGAGCGGGGAGCTGTTTTTT. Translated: CSVPSMSGELFF.

The CDR3 bases are TGCAGCGTTCCCGGGAGGGCCCCGAGTAGTACCGGGGAGCTGTTTTTT. Protein product: CSVPGRAPSSTGELFF. The rearrangement links TRBV29-1 to TRBJ2-2; 8 positions match TRBD2. CDR1 is SQVTM and CDR2 is ANQGSEA in the germline V gene. Trimming took 5 bases from V and 5 from J; bases not matched to a gene: 13. The CDR3 is 16 residues long.

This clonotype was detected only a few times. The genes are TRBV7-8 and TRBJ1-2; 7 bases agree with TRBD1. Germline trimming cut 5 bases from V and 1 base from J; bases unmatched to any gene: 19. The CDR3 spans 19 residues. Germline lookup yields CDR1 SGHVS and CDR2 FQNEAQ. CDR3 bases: TGTGCCAGCAGCCCGTCGACAGGGATGGTGGTGTCGGATAACTATGGCTACACCTTC. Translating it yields CASSPSTGMVVSDNYGYTF.

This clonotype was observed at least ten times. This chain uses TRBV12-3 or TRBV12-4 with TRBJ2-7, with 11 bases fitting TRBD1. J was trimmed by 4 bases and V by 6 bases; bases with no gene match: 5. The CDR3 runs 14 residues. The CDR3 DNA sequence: TGTGCCAGCAGCCCGGACAGGGGGCCGTACGAGCAGTACTTC. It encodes CASSPDRGPYEQYF.

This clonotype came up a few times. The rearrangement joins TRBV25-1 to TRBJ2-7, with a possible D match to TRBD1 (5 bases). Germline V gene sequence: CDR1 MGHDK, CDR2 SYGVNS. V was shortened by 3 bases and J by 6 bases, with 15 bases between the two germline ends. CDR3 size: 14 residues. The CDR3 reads CASSDTGSFAEQYF. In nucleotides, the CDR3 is TGTGCCAGCAGTGATACAGGCAGTTTCGCCGAGCAGTACTTC.

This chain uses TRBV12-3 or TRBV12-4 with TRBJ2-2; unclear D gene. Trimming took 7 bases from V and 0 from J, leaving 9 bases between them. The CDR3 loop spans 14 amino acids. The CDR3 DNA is TGTGCCAGCACCATGCCATCGAACACCGGGGAGCTGTTTTTT. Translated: CASTMPSNTGELFF.

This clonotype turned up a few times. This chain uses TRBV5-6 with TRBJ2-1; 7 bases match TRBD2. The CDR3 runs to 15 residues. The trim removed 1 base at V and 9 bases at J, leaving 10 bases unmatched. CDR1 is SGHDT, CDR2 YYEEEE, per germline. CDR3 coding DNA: TGTGCCAGCAGCTTGTCTCCTAGCGGCGCGGGTGAGCAGTTCTTC. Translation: CASSLSPSGAGEQFF.

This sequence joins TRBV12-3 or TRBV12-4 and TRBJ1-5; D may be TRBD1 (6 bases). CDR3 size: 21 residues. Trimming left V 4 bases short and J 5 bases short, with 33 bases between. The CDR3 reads CASSSLRNPWTVPRSYQPQHF. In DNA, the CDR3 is TGTGCCAGCAGTTCCCTTCGGAACCCTTGGACAGTCCCTCGGAGTTATCAGCCCCAGCATTTT.

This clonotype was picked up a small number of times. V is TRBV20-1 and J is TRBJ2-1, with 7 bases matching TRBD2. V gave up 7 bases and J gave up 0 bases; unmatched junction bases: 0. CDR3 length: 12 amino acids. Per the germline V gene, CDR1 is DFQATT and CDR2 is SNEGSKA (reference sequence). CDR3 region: CSGGSSYNEQFF. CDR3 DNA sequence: TGCAGTGGCGGGAGCTCCTACAATGAGCAGTTCTTC.

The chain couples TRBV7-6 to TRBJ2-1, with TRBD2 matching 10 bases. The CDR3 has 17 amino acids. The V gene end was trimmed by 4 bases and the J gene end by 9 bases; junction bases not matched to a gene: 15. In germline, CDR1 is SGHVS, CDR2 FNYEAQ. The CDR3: CASSSPSGSSYPFEQFF. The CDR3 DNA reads TGTGCCAGCAGCTCGCCTAGCGGGAGTAGTTATCCTTTTGAGCAGTTCTTC.